A selection of T cell receptor beta chains follows, all from one sample in a study of CD8+ T cells in alopecia areata. Clones were read by immunoSEQ multiplex PCR, and TCRdb kept only the in-frame ones, dropping some. The table lists about 290,000 clones, roughly 64% of them singletons. Material: CD4+ T cells sorted from blood, obtained at week 24, from a patient treated with tofacitinib. These receptors all come from a human donor with alopecia areata. Both conserved end residues are part of each CDR3. A D gene is named only where the DNA matches it firmly. A row's size may be missing; if present it is once, few, many or a size class.

TRBJ1-1	TRBV30	NA	NA	CAWSLVNTEAFF	TGTGCCTGGAGTTTAGTCAACACTGAAGCTTTCTTT
TRBJ2-1	TRBV5-4	NA	NA	CASSLSPSDEQFF	TGTGCCAGCAGCTTGTCCCCGTCGGATGAGCAGTTCTTC
TRBJ1-6	TRBV29-1	TRBD1	few	CSVDSGTANSPLHF	TGCAGCGTTGATTCCGGGACAGCCAATTCACCCCTCCACTTT
TRBJ2-2	TRBV29-1	TRBD1	NA	CSARTGGYTGELFF	TGCAGCGCTCGGACAGGGGGCTACACCGGGGAGCTGTTTTTT
TRBJ1-5	TRBV7-2	NA	NA	CASSLTLDQPQHF	TGTGCCAGCAGCTTAACCCTCGATCAGCCCCAGCATTTT
TRBJ2-5	TRBV28	NA	NA	CASSGRGQGEETQYF	TGTGCCAGCAGTGGCCGGGGGCAGGGGGAAGAGACCCAGTACTTC
TRBJ1-1	TRBV30	NA	NA	CAWSSQGYTEAFF	TGTGCCTGGAGTTCGCAGGGGTATACTGAAGCTTTCTTT
TRBJ2-1	TRBV2	NA	once	CASSTVNEQFF	TGTGCCAGCAGTACGGTCAATGAGCAGTTCTTC
TRBJ2-2	TRBV9	TRBD2	NA	CASSPLAGATTGELFF	TGTGCCAGCAGCCCATTAGCGGGGGCGACCACCGGGGAGCTGTTTTTT
TRBJ2-7	TRBV5-1	TRBD1	NA	CASSAGTGDYEQYF	TGCGCCAGCAGCGCCGGGACAGGGGATTACGAGCAGTACTTC
TRBJ1-1	TRBV2	NA	NA	CASRDGTDHTEAFF	TGTGCCAGCAGAGACGGGACGGACCACACTGAAGCTTTCTTT
TRBJ1-4	TRBV15	NA	NA	CATSRDWSGVNEKLFF	TGTGCCACCAGCAGAGATTGGTCAGGGGTCAATGAAAAACTGTTTTTT
TRBJ2-7	TRBV30	NA	NA	CAWSKPPPRAKDYEQYF	TGTGCCTGGAGTAAGCCCCCCCCCAGGGCAAAAGACTACGAGCAGTACTTC
TRBJ2-7	TRBV2	NA	NA	CASTEQNYEQYF	TGTGCCAGCACCGAACAGAACTACGAGCAGTACTTC
TRBJ1-1	TRBV25-1	NA	NA	CASIRETRTTEAFF	TGTGCCAGCATCCGGGAAACAAGGACGACTGAAGCTTTCTTT
TRBJ1-1	TRBV6-5	NA	NA	CASIRDTEAFF	TGTGCCAGCATACGTGACACTGAAGCTTTCTTT
TRBJ1-1	TRBV10-3	NA	NA	CALKRELGTEAFF	TGTGCTCTCAAACGGGAATTGGGCACTGAAGCTTTCTTT
TRBJ1-1	TRBV6-5	TRBD1	NA	CASSYSTGSGTEAFF	TGTGCCAGCAGTTACTCGACAGGGTCGGGAACTGAAGCTTTCTTT
TRBJ2-7	TRBV10-3	NA	NA	CAIRAPTLAPKTYEQYF	TGTGCCATCAGGGCCCCAACGTTAGCGCCTAAAACCTACGAGCAGTACTTC
TRBJ2-3	TRBV7-2	TRBD2	NA	CASSLSGTSGASLTDTQYF	TGTGCCAGCAGCTTGTCAGGGACTAGCGGGGCCTCCCTCACAGATACGCAGTATTTT
TRBJ2-7	TRBV28	NA	NA	CASSLARSYEQYF	TGTGCCAGCAGTTTAGCCCGATCTTACGAGCAGTACTTC
TRBJ2-7	TRBV7-9	NA	NA	CASSLSGYEQYF	TGTGCCAGCAGCTTAAGCGGATACGAGCAGTACTTC
TRBJ1-1	TRBV9	TRBD1	once	CASTSGGLGTAEAFF	TGTGCCAGCACCTCAGGGGGCTTAGGCACCGCTGAAGCTTTCTTT
TRBJ2-7	TRBV29-1	TRBD1	few	CSVTPGQGSNEQYF	TGCAGCGTTACACCGGGACAGGGTTCCAACGAGCAGTACTTC
TRBJ2-7	TRBV7-2	NA	NA	CASRTRGSSYEQYF	TGTGCCAGCAGGACCCGAGGGAGCTCCTACGAGCAGTACTTC
TRBJ2-7	TRBV30	NA	NA	CAWSTGYEQYF	TGTGCCTGGAGTACAGGTTACGAGCAGTACTTC
TRBJ1-2	TRBV10-3	TRBD1	few	CAISGTGDRSGYTF	TGTGCCATCAGTGGGACAGGGGACAGAAGCGGCTACACCTTC
TRBJ2-5	TRBV5-6	TRBD1	few	CASSGRDRQETQYF	TGTGCCAGCAGCGGTCGGGACAGACAAGAGACCCAGTACTTC
TRBJ1-2	TRBV29-1	NA	few	CSVEMGGYGYTF	TGCAGCGTGGAAATGGGGGGTTATGGCTACACCTTC
TRBJ1-5	TRBV28	NA	NA	CASSRKTFRSNQPQHF	TGTGCCAGCAGTCGAAAAACCTTCCGAAGCAATCAGCCCCAGCATTTT
TRBJ2-7	TRBV4-1	NA	NA	CASSHLGQSIDEQYF	TGCGCCAGCAGCCACCTAGGACAGTCTATCGACGAGCAGTACTTC
TRBJ1-4	TRBV30	TRBD1	NA	CAWKLGQGGEKLFF	TGTGCCTGGAAATTGGGACAGGGAGGGGAAAAACTGTTTTTT
TRBJ2-1	TRBV29-1	TRBD2	few	CSALLAGGYNEQFF	TGCAGCGCTTTACTAGCGGGGGGATACAATGAGCAGTTCTTC
TRBJ1-1	TRBV7-2	NA	NA	CASSLTGTEAFF	TGTGCCAGCAGCTTGACCGGGACTGAAGCTTTCTTT
TRBJ1-1	TRBV27	NA	NA	CASSISTGWTEAFF	TGTGCCAGCAGTATATCAACAGGGTGGACTGAAGCTTTCTTT
TRBJ2-7	TRBV28	TRBD2	NA	CASKQSGGSSYEQYF	TGTGCCAGCAAGCAGAGCGGGGGATCCTCCTACGAGCAGTACTTC
TRBJ1-2	TRBV12-5	TRBD1	few	CASGLVQGQGVSGYTF	TGTGCTAGTGGTTTGGTACAGGGACAGGGTGTGAGTGGCTACACCTTC
TRBJ2-4	TRBV4-1	NA	NA	CASSQVSPGLQNIQYF	TGCGCCAGCAGCCAAGTTTCTCCGGGACTCCAAAACATTCAGTACTTC